This T cell receptor (beta chain) was obtained from a study of shared T cell receptors in the human thymus. This clone has just one count. The ends lost 5 bases at V and 6 bases at J; junction bases unmatched: 10. CDR1 and CDR2 from the germline V gene are SNHLY and FYNNEI. The CDR3 extends over 16 amino acids. Method: immunoSEQ multiplex PCR; TCRdb's copy keeps in-frame clones and lacks some. The sample holds almost 550,000 clones, approximately 80% seen once. The same sample was also used in a study of human thymus T cells. Turning to that study: From resections taken during corrective heart surgery, the thymus tissue was obtained.

This clonotype was sampled from a boy less than two years old with a congenital heart defect. V and J are TRBV2 and TRBJ2-3; TRBD2 matches at 11 bases. Material: thymocytes. The CDR3 bases are TGTGCCAGCAGTACGGCACTAGCGGGAGCCCCTGATACGCAGTATTTT. Amino acid sequence: CASSTALAGAPDTQYF.